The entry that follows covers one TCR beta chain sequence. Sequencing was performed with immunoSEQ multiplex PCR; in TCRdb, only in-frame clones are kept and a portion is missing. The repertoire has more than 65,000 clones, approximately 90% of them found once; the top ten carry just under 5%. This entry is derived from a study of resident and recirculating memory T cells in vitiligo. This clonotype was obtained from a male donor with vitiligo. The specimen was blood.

The CDR3 protein is CASSLNRGLSGYTF. The CDR3 DNA is TGTGCCAGCAGCTTAAACAGGGGGCTATCTGGCTACACCTTC. The chain recombines TRBV7-3 with TRBJ1-2, with 9 positions matching TRBD1. Germline lookup yields CDR1 SGHTA and CDR2 FQGTGA. The CDR3 consists of 14 residues. V lost 1 base to trimming and J lost 7 bases; unmatched junction nucleotides: 4.